These 17 T cell receptor beta chains originate from one sample sequenced in a study of T cells in Graves' hyperthyroidism and ophthalmopathy. From RNA transcripts, TCR beta CDR3 regions were amplified. Initially, a first-round RT-PCR of the TCR CDR3 employed the HTBI primer set. TCRdb re-derived calls from the multiplex PCR reads in MiXCR, one entry per CDR3 protein. The table shows 640,000 or so distinct CDR3 sequences, with 11% to 15% occurring only once. The sequencing sample was made of blood. Receptor source: a young woman with Graves' ophthalmopathy.

Ten or more counts support this clonotype. V is TRBV28 and J is TRBJ2-7; 8 nucleotides agree with TRBD1. Trimming removed 5 bases from V and 4 bases from J; junction bases left unmatched: 19. Looked up from germline, CDR1 is MDHEN and CDR2 is SYDVKM. This CDR3 has 18 amino acids. The CDR3 region has the DNA TGTGCCAGCAGTGCGGACAGGGAACTGCTAGCGTGGATTTACGAGCAGTACTTC. It yields the protein CASSADRELLAWIYEQYF.

V and J are TRBV5-4 and TRBJ2-7, with 10 nucleotides matching TRBD2. The CDR3 contains 17 residues. Looked up from germline, CDR1 is SGHNT and CDR2 is YYREEE (reference sequence). With V trimmed by 0 bases and J by 4 bases, 10 bases remained unmatched. The CDR3 region has the DNA TGTGCCAGCAGCTTGGGAACGGCTAGCGGGAGAGGGTACGAGCAGTACTTC. Protein product: CASSLGTASGRGYEQYF.

The chain uses TRBV6-2 or TRBV6-3 and TRBJ1-1, with D uncertain. There are 12 residues in the CDR3. V dropped 6 bases and J dropped 4 bases, with 9 bases sitting between them. Germline V gene sequence: CDR1 MNHEY, CDR2 SVGEGT. The CDR3 DNA reads TGTGCCAGCAGCTCTCTATTCACTGAAGCTTTCTTT. Amino acids: CASSSLFTEAFF.

This clonotype showed up many times. The genes are TRBV12-5 and TRBJ1-4; D is possibly TRBD1 (6 bases). With 4 bases removed from V and 7 bases from J, the gap between germline ends came to 13 bases. The CDR3 runs to 14 residues. Germline V lookup: CDR1 LGHNT, CDR2 FRNRAP. The chain's CDR3 is CASGSTVGGEKLFF. For the CDR3, the DNA is TGTGCTAGTGGTTCGACAGTAGGGGGTGAAAAACTGTTTTTT.

This clonotype came up a few times. This chain connects TRBV30 to TRBJ2-5, with D hard to call. The CDR3 has 11 residues. In germline, CDR1 is GTSNPN, CDR2 SVGIG (reference sequence). V lost 1 base and J 6 bases, leaving 6 bases between the germline ends. The CDR3 sequence is CAWSGPQTQYF. Here the CDR3 DNA reads TGTGCCTGGAGTGGCCCACAGACCCAGTACTTC.

This clonotype was detected many times. The gene calls are TRBV12-3 or TRBV12-4 and TRBJ1-5, with a possible D match to TRBD1 (5 bases). The CDR3 runs 17 residues. Trimming shortened V by 8 bases and J by 4 bases, and 24 bases separated the two germline ends. The CDR3 loop is CASCMAGRTSGNQPQHF. CDR3 nucleotides: TGTGCCAGCTGTATGGCGGGACGGACCTCCGGTAATCAGCCCCAGCATTTT.

The V and J genes are TRBV12-3 or TRBV12-4 and TRBJ2-7, with 10 bases matching TRBD2. V shed 3 bases, J shed 0 bases, and the junction held 8 bases outside the gene matches. This CDR3 spans 17 amino acids. CDR3 nucleotide sequence: TGTGCCAGCAGTTTGGCGGGACTAGCGAGAGGCTCCTACGAGCAGTACTTC. Its protein is CASSLAGLARGSYEQYF.

This clonotype was picked up many times. J is TRBJ1-1 and V is TRBV6-1, with TRBD1 identical over 10 bases. The junction had 6 bases not matched to a gene; V was cut back by 6 bases and J by 5 bases. Germline assignment: CDR1 MNHNS and CDR2 SASEGT. The CDR3 has 14 amino acids. CDR3 nucleotide sequence: TGTGCCAGCAGACCCGGACAGGGGGTAACTGAAGCTTTCTTT. Translating gives CASRPGQGVTEAFF.

Comments on this clonotype: It may be a read error: a sequence one base away is much more abundant. The CDR3: CASSLGQGRHENLFF. CDR3 DNA: TGTGCCAGCAGTTTGGGACAGGGGCGACATGAAAATCTGTTTTTT. The genes are TRBV28 and TRBJ1-4; 10 bases agree with TRBD1. The germline V gene encodes CDR1 MDHEN and CDR2 SYDVKM. The CDR3 has 15 amino acids.

This clonotype was counted many times. The CDR3 loop reads CASSTPYRALTDTQYF. CDR3 nucleotides: TGTGCCAGCAGCACTCCTTACAGGGCCCTCACAGATACGCAGTATTTT. This chain joins TRBV28 and TRBJ2-3, with D perhaps matching TRBD1 (6 bases). The CDR3 covers 16 residues. The ends were cut back, 6 bases at V and 2 bases at J, with 18 bases in the middle. Per germline, CDR1 MDHEN and CDR2 SYDVKM.

This clonotype was counted many times. The genes are TRBV9 and TRBJ1-1; no firm D call. CDR3 length: 14 amino acids. The V gene's germline CDR1 is SGDLS and CDR2 YYNGEE. Trimming took off 4 bases at V and 4 bases at J, with 14 bases between the two ends. The CDR3 is CASSPLLGLTEAFF. The CDR3 region has the DNA TGTGCCAGCAGCCCCCTCTTAGGGCTCACTGAAGCTTTCTTT.

The J gene is TRBJ2-3, the V gene TRBV6-9, with 9 bases identical to TRBD1. The V segment lost 3 bases and the J segment 8 bases; nucleotides outside the gene matches: 18. CDR1 MNHGY and CDR2 SVAAGI come from the germline V gene. The CDR3 spans 18 residues. This chain's CDR3 is CASSYGGPRDRVLATQYF. In DNA form, the CDR3 reads TGTGCCAGCAGTTACGGGGGACCCCGGGACAGGGTTCTTGCTACGCAGTATTTT.

In this sample, this clonotype turned up a few times. The chain has TRBV4-1 and TRBJ2-7; 7 bases are a match to TRBD2. CDR3 length equals 17 residues. CDR1 and CDR2 from the germline V gene are MGHRA and YSYEKL. Unmatched junction bases numbered 10, after V lost 1 base and J lost 1 base. CDR3 amino acids: CASSQALAGELSYEQYF. CDR3 DNA: TGCGCCAGCAGCCAAGCCCTCGCGGGAGAGTTATCCTACGAGCAGTACTTC.

The chain links TRBV5-4 to TRBJ2-2; 8 nucleotides agree with TRBD2. Germline CDR1 reads SGHNT; CDR2 reads YYREEE (reference sequence). This CDR3 has 15 amino acids. V lost 4 bases, J lost 4 bases, and 6 bases stayed unmatched. CDR3 residues: CASSRGGTSTGELFF. CDR3 DNA sequence: TGTGCCAGCAGCCGGGGGGGGACTAGCACCGGGGAGCTGTTTTTT.

This clonotype was detected ten times or more. The gene calls are TRBV6-2 or TRBV6-3 and TRBJ2-7; 7 bases agree with TRBD1. CDR3 length: 15 residues. The J segment lost 2 bases and the V segment lost 6 bases, leaving 10 bases of the junction unmatched. CDR1 and CDR2 from the germline V gene are MNHEY and SVGEGT. The CDR3 region has the DNA TGTGCCAGCAGCCTAGGGGGACAGTGGCCCTACGAGCAGTACTTC. Protein product: CASSLGGQWPYEQYF.

This clonotype was seen ten or more times. The rearrangement links TRBV4-1 to TRBJ1-2; 9 bases align to TRBD1. Germline-derived CDR1 and CDR2 are MGHRA and YSYEKL. Trimming cost V 1 base and J 0 bases; bases outside gene matches: 0. CDR3 length equals 15 residues. CDR3 amino acids: CASSQGQGANYGYTF. CDR3 nucleotides: TGCGCCAGCAGCCAAGGACAGGGGGCTAACTATGGCTACACCTTC.

V gene TRBV11-3 combines with J gene TRBJ2-2; a weak D match, TRBD2 (5 bases). This CDR3 is 14 amino acids long. V was trimmed by 5 bases and J by 3 bases, leaving 10 bases between them. In germline, CDR1 is SGHNT, CDR2 YENEEA. In nucleotides, the CDR3 is TGTGCCAGCAGCCCGGACTCACACACCGGGGAGCTGTTTTTT. Protein sequence: CASSPDSHTGELFF.